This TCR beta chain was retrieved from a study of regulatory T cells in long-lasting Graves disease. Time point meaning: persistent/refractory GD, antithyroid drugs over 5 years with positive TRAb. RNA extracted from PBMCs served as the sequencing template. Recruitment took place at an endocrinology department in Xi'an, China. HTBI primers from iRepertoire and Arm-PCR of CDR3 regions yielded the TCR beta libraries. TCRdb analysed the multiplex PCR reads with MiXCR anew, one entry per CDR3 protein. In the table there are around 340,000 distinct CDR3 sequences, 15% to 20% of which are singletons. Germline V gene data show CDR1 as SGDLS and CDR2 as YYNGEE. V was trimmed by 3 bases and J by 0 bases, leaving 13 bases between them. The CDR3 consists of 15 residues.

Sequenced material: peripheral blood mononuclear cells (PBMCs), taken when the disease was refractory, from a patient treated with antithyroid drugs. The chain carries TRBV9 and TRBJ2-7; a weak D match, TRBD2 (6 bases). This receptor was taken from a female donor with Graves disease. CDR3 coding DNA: TGTGCCAGCAGCGGAGGCGGGGTCCCCTCCTACGAGCAGTACTTC. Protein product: CASSGGGVPSYEQYF.